What follows is one TCR beta chain and its context. Its antigen is not identified. Tumor tissue was taken before any definitive surgery or chemotherapy was given. This sample was taken from a study of high-grade serous ovarian cancer treatment subgroups. Study summary: Mean per sample: around 14,000 reads, more than 6,500 unique TCR beta rearrangements. Overall study results and limits: TCR relatedness rose with neoantigen level and trended with mutation load. Bulk tumor TCR sequencing gave no spatial information. Repertoire similarity ranged roughly 0.1 to 0.85 between tumors of one patient.

Profiling relied on immunoSEQ multiplex PCR, and the TCRdb table lists in-frame clones only, not all of them. Of around 2,100 clones detected, around 70% appear once; the ten largest clones hold roughly a fifth. The germline V gene encodes CDR1 LGHNA and CDR2 YSLEER. The CDR3 covers 14 residues. Trimming left V 0 bases short and J 1 base short, with 7 bases between. The material sequenced was tumor tissue. This receptor was identified in a human donor with high-grade serous ovarian cancer. V is TRBV4-3 and J is TRBJ2-7, with D unresolved. CDR3 protein: CASSQDPGSYEQYF. CDR3 nucleotides: TGCGCCAGCAGCCAAGACCCAGGTTCCTACGAGCAGTACTTC.